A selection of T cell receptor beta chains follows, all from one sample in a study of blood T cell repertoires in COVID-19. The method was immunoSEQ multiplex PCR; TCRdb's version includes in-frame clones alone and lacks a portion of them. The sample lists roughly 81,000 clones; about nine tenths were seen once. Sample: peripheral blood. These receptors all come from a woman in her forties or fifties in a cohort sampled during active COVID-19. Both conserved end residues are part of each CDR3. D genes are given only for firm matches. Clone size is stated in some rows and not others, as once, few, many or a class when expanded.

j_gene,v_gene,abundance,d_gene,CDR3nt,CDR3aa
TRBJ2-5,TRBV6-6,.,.,TGTGCCAGCAGTTACGCCTACCTTTACGAGACCCAGTACTTC,CASSYAYLYETQYF
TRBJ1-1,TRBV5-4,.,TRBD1,TGTGCCAGCAGCCGACCACAGGGGGCCGGTCTACTGAACACTGAAGCTTTCTTT,CASSRPQGAGLLNTEAFF
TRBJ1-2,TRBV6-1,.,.,TGTGCCAGCAGTGAGGGTCAGGTGGTATCGGATGGCTACACCTTC,CASSEGQVVSDGYTF
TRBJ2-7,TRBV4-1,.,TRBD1,TGCGCCAGCAGCCGGGACAGGGTCTACGAGCAGTACTTC,CASSRDRVYEQYF
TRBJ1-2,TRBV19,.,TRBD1,TGTGCCAGTAGCGTTCAGGGGGATGTTGGCTACACCTTC,CASSVQGDVGYTF
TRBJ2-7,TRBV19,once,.,TGTGCCAGTAGCCCCGAGGGCGGCCCCTCCTACGAGCAGTACTTC,CASSPEGGPSYEQYF
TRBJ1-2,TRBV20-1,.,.,TGCAGTGCTGTTACAAACTATGGCTACACCTTC,CSAVTNYGYTF
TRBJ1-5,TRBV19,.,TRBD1,TGTGCCAGTAGACCGACAGGGGCGGATTATAGCAATCAGCCCCAGCATTTT,CASRPTGADYSNQPQHF
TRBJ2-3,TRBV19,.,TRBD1,TGTGCCAGTAGTCTGGGACAGCTCCTTCAAGATACGCAGTATTTT,CASSLGQLLQDTQYF
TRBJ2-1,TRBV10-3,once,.,TGTGCCATCAGTGTGACAGTCCATGAGCAGTTCTTC,CAISVTVHEQFF
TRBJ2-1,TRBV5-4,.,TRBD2,TGTGCCAGCAGCTTGGATCGGGGGGGGTACAATGAGCAGTTCTTC,CASSLDRGGYNEQFF
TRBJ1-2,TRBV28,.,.,TGTGCCAGCAGTTTATCTGTGACAGCCCACTATGGCTACACCTTC,CASSLSVTAHYGYTF
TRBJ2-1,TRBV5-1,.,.,TGCGCCAGCAGTGGGGGACAATCCTACAATGAGCAGTTCTTC,CASSGGQSYNEQFF
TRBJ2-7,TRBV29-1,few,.,TGCAGCGTTGAAAGGCAGCCGGGTTTAGAGCAGTACTTC,CSVERQPGLEQYF
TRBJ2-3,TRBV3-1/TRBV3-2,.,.,TGTGCCAGCACCCGGAACACGGAGGGAGGAGAAGATACGCAGTATTTT,CASTRNTEGGEDTQYF
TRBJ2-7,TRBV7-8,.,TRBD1,TGTGCCAGCAGCTTAGACAGGGGGCTATACGAGCAGTACTTC,CASSLDRGLYEQYF
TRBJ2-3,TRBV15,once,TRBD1,TGTGCCACCAGCAGTGGACAGGGCACAGATACGCAGTATTTT,CATSSGQGTDTQYF
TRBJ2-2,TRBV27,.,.,TGTGCCAGCAGTTTATCCTCGGGTTGGACCGGGGAGCTGTTTTTT,CASSLSSGWTGELFF
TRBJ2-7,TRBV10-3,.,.,TGTGCCATCAGTCCCGGGGGACAGTCCTACGAGCAGTACTTC,CAISPGGQSYEQYF
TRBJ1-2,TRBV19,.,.,TGTGCCAGTACCATATCCGGACAGTCCCGGGGATATGGCTACACCTTC,CASTISGQSRGYGYTF